Listed here is a single T cell receptor (beta chain). Its cognate antigen is unknown. Some clones are missing from TCRdb's copy, which holds only in-frame ones; the method was immunoSEQ multiplex PCR. The sample has fewer than 40,000 clones; about 87% are singletons. V was clipped by 8 bases and J by 0 bases, with 11 bases between them. Germline V lookup: CDR1 MNHEY, CDR2 SVGAGI. This CDR3 has 13 amino acids. The data were taken from a study of chemoradiotherapy in HPV16-positive cancers. Findings of the study overall: Non-HPV-specific T cells did not expand in tumors during treatment, whereas candidate HPV-specific clones and E7-related motifs did.

The specimen comprised blood, sampled from a patient who underwent chemoradiotherapy. The receptor was isolated from a human donor with HPV-associated anogenital cancer. The V gene is TRBV6-5, the J gene TRBJ2-7; unclear D gene. The CDR3 is CASSSTHSYEQYF. The CDR3 DNA follows: TGTGCCAGCTCCTCGACCCACTCCTACGAGCAGTACTTC.